This is a list of T cell receptor beta chains from one sample in a study of OX40 agonist ivuxolimab in advanced cancers. Clones were sequenced by immunoSEQ multiplex PCR, and TCRdb holds only the in-frame ones, with some missing. The table includes roughly 61,000 clones, 85% to 90% detected once. This specimen was CD4+ or CD8+ T cells sorted from blood, taken in a trial of the OX40 agonist ivuxolimab. Receptors originate from an adult with an advanced solid tumor such as melanoma, head and neck, liver or kidney cancer. The CDR3 runs from the conserved cysteine through the conserved F or W. D genes are given only for firm matches. A row's size may be missing; if present it is once, few, many or a size class.

abundance	d_gene	v_gene	j_gene	CDR3aa	CDR3nt
.	TRBD1	TRBV27	TRBJ1-2	CASSTTGTGGYTF	TGTGCCAGCAGTACGACAGGGACGGGGGGCTACACCTTC
.	.	TRBV6-1	TRBJ1-5	CASSDMGLSNQPQHF	TGTGCCAGCAGTGATATGGGGCTTAGCAATCAGCCCCAGCATTTT
.	.	TRBV18	TRBJ2-6	CASSPPQTFSGANVLTF	TGTGCCAGCTCACCACCGCAGACCTTCTCTGGGGCCAACGTCCTGACTTTC
.	.	TRBV27	TRBJ2-5	CASSLYPPGLNEETQYF	TGTGCCAGCAGTTTGTACCCCCCCGGACTAAATGAAGAGACCCAGTACTTC
.	TRBD1	TRBV7-2	TRBJ1-5	CASSLQGTENQPQHF	TGTGCCAGCAGCTTACAAGGGACAGAGAATCAGCCCCAGCATTTT
.	TRBD2	TRBV18	TRBJ2-5	CASSPDGTSGGLLYF	TGTGCCAGCTCACCGGATGGGACTAGCGGGGGGCTTTTGTACTTC
.	.	TRBV5-8	TRBJ2-7	CASSLGIDNSYEQYF	TGTGCCAGCAGCTTAGGGATAGACAATTCCTACGAGCAGTACTTC
few	TRBD2	TRBV28	TRBJ2-4	CASSQGGAKNIQYF	TGTGCCAGCAGCCAGGGAGGGGCCAAAAACATTCAGTACTTC
once	TRBD1	TRBV30	TRBJ1-4	CAWNGDSNNEKLFF	TGTGCCTGGAACGGGGACAGCAATAATGAAAAACTGTTTTTT
few	.	TRBV20-1	TRBJ2-2	CSATKAGELFF	TGCAGTGCCACAAAGGCCGGGGAGCTGTTTTTT
.	.	TRBV15	TRBJ1-5	CATSRQDNQPQHF	TGTGCCACCAGTAGACAAGACAATCAGCCCCAGCATTTT
.	TRBD1	TRBV13	TRBJ2-7	CASSLEARTGGGTYEQYF	TGTGCCAGCAGCTTAGAGGCCCGGACAGGCGGCGGAACCTACGAGCAGTACTTC
.	TRBD1	TRBV13	TRBJ2-1	CASSSGQGIYNEQFF	TGTGCCAGCAGCTCGGGACAGGGCATCTACAATGAGCAGTTCTTC
once	TRBD1	TRBV6-1	TRBJ2-2	CASTGGPDTGELFF	TGTGCCAGCACAGGGGGCCCGGACACCGGGGAGCTGTTTTTT
.	.	TRBV2	TRBJ1-5	CASSDLTGWAPQHF	TGTGCCAGCAGTGATTTAACAGGGTGGGCGCCCCAGCATTTT
.	.	TRBV28	TRBJ1-2	CASSLRRYGYTF	TGTGCCAGCAGCTTACGAAGGTATGGCTACACCTTC
.	TRBD2	TRBV28	TRBJ2-2	CASSLSAGGTGELFF	TGTGCCAGCAGTTTATCGGCCGGGGGGACCGGGGAGCTGTTTTTT
.	.	TRBV29-1	TRBJ2-1	CSVEPQGRYNEQFF	TGCAGCGTTGAGCCGCAGGGTAGATACAATGAGCAGTTCTTC
.	TRBD1	TRBV5-8	TRBJ1-1	CASSSNLDRGRAEAFF	TGTGCCAGCAGCTCCAATCTCGACAGGGGAAGGGCTGAAGCTTTCTTT
once	.	TRBV14	TRBJ2-4	CASSLVNSLAKNIQYF	TGTGCCAGCAGCCTCGTTAACAGCTTAGCCAAAAACATTCAGTACTTC
.	.	TRBV5-5	TRBJ2-1	CASRLSWIGYNEQFF	TGTGCCAGCAGGTTAAGCTGGATTGGATACAATGAGCAGTTCTTC
.	.	TRBV19	TRBJ1-5	CASSGGGNQPQHF	TGTGCCAGTTCTGGTGGGGGCAATCAGCCCCAGCATTTT
.	.	TRBV28	TRBJ2-3	CASSSARAHTDTQYF	TGTGCCAGCAGTTCTGCGCGGGCCCACACAGATACGCAGTATTTT
.	.	TRBV4-2	TRBJ1-5	CASSHGTTDQPQHF	TGTGCCAGCAGCCACGGGACAACTGATCAGCCCCAGCATTTT
.	TRBD1	TRBV6-5	TRBJ2-1	CASNTGTGGYNEQFF	TGTGCCAGCAATACTGGGACAGGGGGCTACAATGAGCAGTTCTTC
.	.	TRBV7-9	TRBJ1-1	CASSLAKNTEAFF	TGTGCCAGCAGCTTAGCTAAGAACACTGAAGCTTTCTTT
.	TRBD2	TRBV7-6	TRBJ2-3	CASSLELLAGDTDTQYF	TGTGCCAGCAGCTTAGAGTTACTAGCGGGAGACACAGATACGCAGTATTTT
.	.	TRBV7-9	TRBJ2-7	CASSFGGDRASYEQYF	TGTGCCAGCAGCTTCGGGGGGGACAGGGCCTCCTACGAGCAGTACTTC
.	.	TRBV6-5	TRBJ1-5	CASSYSRGNQPQHF	TGTGCCAGCAGTTACTCGCGGGGAAACCAGCCCCAGCATTTT
.	.	TRBV18	TRBJ2-1	CASSPFAESYNEQFF	TGTGCCAGCTCACCATTTGCAGAATCCTACAATGAGCAGTTCTTC
.	TRBD1	TRBV30	TRBJ2-7	CAWTLRDRASEQYF	TGTGCCTGGACTCTCCGGGACAGGGCAAGCGAGCAGTACTTC
.	TRBD2	TRBV29-1	TRBJ2-5	CSVLSTSGKATQYF	TGCAGCGTGCTAAGCACTAGCGGGAAGGCGACCCAGTACTTC
.	TRBD1	TRBV18	TRBJ2-4	CASSPPGTGGSLAKNIQYF	TGTGCCAGCTCACCCCCCGGGACAGGGGGATCCCTAGCCAAAAACATTCAGTACTTC
.	TRBD1	TRBV10-3	TRBJ2-2	CAISEEGTGRGAGELFF	TGTGCCATCAGTGAAGAGGGGACAGGGAGGGGAGCCGGGGAGCTGTTTTTT
once	.	TRBV14	TRBJ2-3	CASSQEARTGSRWDTQYF	TGTGCCAGCAGCCAAGAGGCCAGGACCGGGAGTAGATGGGATACGCAGTATTTT
.	.	TRBV6-5	TRBJ1-4	CASRRGEDEKLFF	TGTGCCAGCAGACGGGGGGAGGATGAAAAACTGTTTTTT
.	.	TRBV6-5	TRBJ2-1	CASSWGDEQFF	TGTGCCAGCAGTTGGGGCGATGAGCAGTTCTTC
.	TRBD1	TRBV5-1	TRBJ2-5	CASSRGQQETQYF	TGCGCCAGCAGCCGGGGACAGCAAGAGACCCAGTACTTC
.	TRBD2	TRBV9	TRBJ2-2	CASSPGLAGSTGELFF	TGTGCCAGCAGCCCGGGACTAGCGGGGAGTACCGGGGAGCTGTTTTTT
.	.	TRBV30	TRBJ2-7	CAWSAGPSEREQYF	TGTGCCTGGAGTGCGGGACCTTCCGAGAGGGAGCAGTACTTC
.	TRBD1	TRBV5-4	TRBJ1-6	CASSLGDRDNSPLHF	TGTGCCAGCAGCTTGGGGGACAGGGATAATTCACCCCTCCACTTT
.	TRBD2	TRBV27	TRBJ2-2	CASSADLRGDRRKDTGELFF	TGTGCCAGCAGTGCCGACTTGCGGGGGGACCGGAGGAAAGACACCGGGGAGCTGTTTTTT
.	.	TRBV10-1	TRBJ2-2	CASSQWGTGELFF	TGCGCCAGCAGCCAATGGGGCACCGGGGAGCTGTTTTTT
.	.	TRBV6-6	TRBJ2-6	CASSYKVSGANVLTF	TGTGCCAGCAGTTACAAGGTCTCTGGGGCCAACGTCCTGACTTTC
.	.	TRBV2	TRBJ1-1	CASSETQIAEAFF	TGTGCCAGCAGTGAAACCCAAATCGCTGAAGCTTTCTTT
once	.	TRBV6-6	TRBJ1-3	CASSTQGNTIYF	TGTGCCAGCAGTACACAGGGAAACACCATATATTTT
.	.	TRBV12-2	TRBJ1-1	CASPGSIKSRNTEAFF	TGTGCAAGCCCCGGGTCAATCAAAAGTAGGAACACTGAAGCTTTCTTT
.	TRBD2	TRBV5-5	TRBJ2-5	CASSLALLAGGPGETQYF	TGTGCCAGCAGCTTGGCCTTACTAGCGGGAGGGCCAGGAGAGACCCAGTACTTC
.	TRBD1	TRBV7-2	TRBJ2-3	CASSFNSLIRQGRTDTQYF	TGTGCCAGCAGCTTTAATAGTTTAATACGACAGGGTCGCACAGATACGCAGTATTTT
.	TRBD1	TRBV7-6	TRBJ1-6	CASSSGQAHNSPLHF	TGTGCCAGCAGCTCGGGACAGGCCCATAATTCACCCCTCCACTTT
.	TRBD2	TRBV29-1	TRBJ2-3	CSVALGLADSTDTQYF	TGCAGCGTTGCTTTGGGACTAGCGGACTCCACAGATACGCAGTATTTT
.	.	TRBV5-3	TRBJ1-2	CARSLGDERTRSNYGYTF	TGTGCCAGAAGCTTGGGCGATGAGAGGACACGGAGTAACTATGGCTACACCTTC
once	.	TRBV7-6	TRBJ1-4	CASSQLYSAVGNEKLFF	TGTGCCAGCAGCCAGTTGTATTCTGCCGTTGGGAATGAAAAACTGTTTTTT
.	.	TRBV11-2	TRBJ2-4	CASRGGASKNIQYF	TGTGCCAGCAGAGGGGGGGCCTCCAAAAACATTCAGTACTTC
once	.	TRBV28	TRBJ1-4	CASRAGTNANEKLFF	TGTGCCAGCAGAGCAGGGACCAACGCCAATGAAAAACTGTTTTTT
.	.	TRBV27	TRBJ1-2	CASQDPSGGSYGYTF	TGTGCCAGCCAAGACCCCAGTGGAGGTTCCTATGGCTACACCTTC